The rows below give T cell receptor beta chains drawn from one sample of a study of beta chain features in type 1 diabetes. The protocol was immunoSEQ multiplex PCR, while the TCRdb copy is restricted to in-frame clones and leaves out a portion. The data show over 100,000 clones, roughly 15% seen once. Sequenced input: central memory CD4+ T cells from blood. The source is a man aged 25 to 45 with type 1 diabetes. The CDR3 runs from the conserved cysteine through the conserved F or W. The D gene is left open where the match is weak. A clone size is listed for some rows: how often the clone was seen (once, few, many), or a class if it is expanded.

v_gene: TRBV5-1; d_gene: .; j_gene: TRBJ2-2; abundance: .; CDR3nt: TGCGCCAGCAGCTTGCTGACAGCCACCGGGGAGCTGTTTTTT; CDR3aa: CASSLLTATGELFF
v_gene: TRBV5-1; d_gene: TRBD2; j_gene: TRBJ2-6; abundance: .; CDR3nt: TGCGCCAGCAGCTTGAATGGGAGGGGCCCCGCCTCTGGGGCCAACGTCCTGACTTTC; CDR3aa: CASSLNGRGPASGANVLTF
v_gene: TRBV7-9; d_gene: TRBD1; j_gene: TRBJ1-1; abundance: few; CDR3nt: TGTGCCAGCAGCTTCGACAGGGACACTGAAGCTTTCTTT; CDR3aa: CASSFDRDTEAFF
v_gene: TRBV4-2; d_gene: TRBD2; j_gene: TRBJ2-5; abundance: many; CDR3nt: TGTGCCAGCAGCCCCCGAGCGGGGGAGGGGGAGACCCAGTACTTC; CDR3aa: CASSPRAGEGETQYF
v_gene: TRBV15; d_gene: .; j_gene: TRBJ1-1; abundance: few; CDR3nt: TGTGCCACCAGCAGAGAGGCGGGGGCTAGAACTGAAGCTTTCTTT; CDR3aa: CATSREAGARTEAFF
v_gene: TRBV7-2; d_gene: .; j_gene: TRBJ2-1; abundance: many; CDR3nt: TGTGCCAGCAGCTTATCTCGGGACTACAATGAGCAGTTCTTC; CDR3aa: CASSLSRDYNEQFF
v_gene: TRBV9; d_gene: .; j_gene: TRBJ2-2; abundance: .; CDR3nt: TGTGCCAGCAGCGTAACCCCCCCCGGGGAGCTGTTTTTT; CDR3aa: CASSVTPPGELFF
v_gene: TRBV5-8; d_gene: TRBD2; j_gene: TRBJ2-5; abundance: .; CDR3nt: TGTGCCAGCAGCTTGGGGGAGGGGACCCAGTACTTC; CDR3aa: CASSLGEGTQYF
v_gene: TRBV4-2; d_gene: TRBD2; j_gene: TRBJ2-7; abundance: few; CDR3nt: TGTGCCAGCAGCCAAGGCCAGCGGGGATCGGACGAGCAGTACTTC; CDR3aa: CASSQGQRGSDEQYF
v_gene: TRBV11-2; d_gene: .; j_gene: TRBJ2-3; abundance: few; CDR3nt: TGTGCCAGCAGGCGTGAGAGCGATACGCAGTATTTT; CDR3aa: CASRRESDTQYF
v_gene: TRBV6-5; d_gene: .; j_gene: TRBJ1-6; abundance: few; CDR3nt: TGTGCCAGCAGTAGACAGCCGCTCCACTTT; CDR3aa: CASSRQPLHF